These 18 T cell receptor beta chains originate from one sample sequenced in a study of PD-1 blockade in classical Hodgkin lymphoma. Time point reported: cycle 4 day 1 (C4D1), after 6 weeks of nivolumab. Each patient experienced a relapse that followed autologous stem cell transplantation, and brentuximab vedotin exposure varied. Clones were sequenced by immunoSEQ multiplex PCR, and TCRdb holds only the in-frame ones, with some missing. The sample yields over 50,000 clones, around nine tenths seen once. Sequenced material: peripheral blood mononuclear cells (PBMCs), taken before the fourth cycle of nivolumab. The receptors here all came from a human donor with classical Hodgkin lymphoma.

The chain couples TRBV6-1 to TRBJ1-3; 8 bases are a match to TRBD1. This CDR3 has 14 amino acids. Germline V lookup: CDR1 MNHNS, CDR2 SASEGT. V lost 10 bases to trimming and J lost 8 bases; unmatched junction nucleotides: 13. The CDR3 sequence is CATSQGAQGHTIYF. The CDR3 nucleotides are TGTGCCACAAGTCAGGGGGCACAGGGCCACACCATATATTTT.

This chain links TRBV29-1 with TRBJ2-3; no firm D call. The CDR3 is 10 amino acids. The germline V gene has CDR1 SQVTM and CDR2 ANQGSEA. V shed 6 bases and J shed 3 bases, with 4 bases lying between them. The CDR3 here is CSVGTDTQYF. The DNA of the CDR3 is TGCAGCGTGGGTACAGATACGCAGTATTTT.

The chain has TRBV9 and TRBJ2-7; 11 bases are shared with TRBD2. Germline CDR1 is SGDLS and CDR2 is YYNGEE. The CDR3 has 16 residues. V was pared by 3 bases and J by 0 bases, with 5 bases of the junction left unmatched. CDR3 coding DNA: TGTGCCAGCAGCGCGACCGGGACTAGCGGCTCCTACGAGCAGTACTTC. The encoded protein is CASSATGTSGSYEQYF.

The V and J genes are TRBV7-7 and TRBJ1-4; possible D gene TRBD1, 5 bases. CDR1 is SSHAT and CDR2 is FNYEAQ in the germline V gene (reference sequence). The germline V and J ends were trimmed by 5 bases and 8 bases, with 15 bases remaining between them. This CDR3 region has 14 residues. Here the CDR3 reads CASSQGVSSEKLFF. Written as DNA, the CDR3 is TGTGCCAGCAGCCAGGGAGTTAGCAGCGAAAAACTGTTTTTT.

V and J are TRBV13 and TRBJ1-1; possibly TRBD1 for D (5 bases). CDR1 is PRHDT and CDR2 is FYEKMQ in the germline V gene (reference sequence). The CDR3 extends over 13 amino acids. Between the trimmed V and J ends, which lost 5 bases and 3 bases, there was a span of 10 bases. The CDR3 DNA sequence: TGTGCCAGCAGCGCAAGAGGGGACACTGAAGCTTTCTTT. Translation: CASSARGDTEAFF.

With regard to this clone: At one end, the junction sequence differs from germline, possibly due to a read error. Within the sample, other DNA sequences also encode this same CDR3. The V gene is TRBV5-1, the J gene TRBJ1-1; no clear D. Germline values: CDR1 SGHRS, CDR2 YFSETQ. This CDR3 contains 12 residues. In nucleotides, the CDR3 is TGCGCCAGCAGCTATTTGGGCACTGAAGCCTTCTTT. It is translated as CASSYLGTEAFF.

J is TRBJ2-2 and V is TRBV25-1; D is perhaps TRBD1 or TRBD2 (5 bases each). CDR3 length: 14 amino acids. Germline CDR1 reads MGHDK; CDR2 reads SYGVNS. Trimming removed 8 bases from V and 4 bases from J, with 14 bases in between. CDR3 DNA sequence: TGTGCCAGCCGTGGAGCAGGGAGCACCGGGGAGCTGTTTTTT. It yields the protein CASRGAGSTGELFF.

The gene calls are TRBV5-1 and TRBJ2-7; D perhaps matches TRBD1 (6 bases). V was pared by 4 bases and J by 1 base, with 15 bases between. Per germline, CDR1 SGHRS and CDR2 YFSETQ. This CDR3 is built from 15 residues. The CDR3 region is CASSPVGQGSYEQYF. CDR3 coding DNA: TGCGCCAGCAGCCCCGTTGGGCAGGGGTCCTACGAGCAGTACTTC.

DNA of the CDR3: TGTGCCAGCAGCTTATATGGGGGGCTCGTTCAGCCCCAGCATTTT. Protein: CASSLYGGLVQPQHF. This chain joins TRBV7-2 and TRBJ1-5; a weak D match, TRBD1 (6 bases). The germline V and J ends were trimmed by 2 bases and 6 bases, with 14 bases remaining between them. The CDR3 contains 15 residues. Germline values: CDR1 SGHTA, CDR2 FQGNSA.

The V and J genes are TRBV10-1 and TRBJ2-7; TRBD2 is a possible D gene (5 bases). Trimming cost V 0 bases and J 3 bases, with 12 bases left between them. This CDR3 has 15 residues. The germline CDR1 and CDR2 sequences are WNHNN and SYGVQD (reference sequence). The CDR3 reads CASSESSGRFYEQYF. The CDR3 nucleotides are TGCGCCAGCAGTGAGTCTTCGGGGAGATTCTACGAGCAGTACTTC.

CDR3 in DNA: TGTGCCAGCACCTCGGGAACAACTAATGAAAAACTGTTTTTT. Translation: CASTSGTTNEKLFF. The V call is TRBV5-5, the J call TRBJ1-4; D gene unclear. Trimming left V 6 bases short and J 0 bases short, with 9 bases between. The length of the CDR3 is 14 residues. The V gene's germline CDR1 is SGHKS and CDR2 YYEKEE (reference sequence).

This chain uses TRBV5-1 with TRBJ1-4; D unclear. This CDR3 comprises 16 residues. Trimming pared 2 bases from V and 0 bases from J, leaving 11 bases between. Germline assignment: CDR1 SGHRS and CDR2 YFSETQ. CDR3 amino acids: CASSFGNPATNEKLFF. The CDR3 nucleotides read TGCGCCAGCAGCTTTGGAAACCCGGCAACTAATGAAAAACTGTTTTTT.

This clone was picked up one time. This rearrangement joins TRBV6-5 to TRBJ2-2; D possibly uses TRBD1 or TRBD2 (5 bases each). The germline CDR1 and CDR2 sequences are MNHEY and SVGAGI. The CDR3 runs 14 residues. Between the trimmed V and J ends, which lost 4 bases and 4 bases, there was a span of 10 bases. CDR3 amino acids: CASSSGRPTGELFF. DNA for the CDR3: TGTGCCAGCAGTTCAGGGAGACCCACCGGGGAGCTGTTTTTT.

This clone turned up a few times. J is TRBJ1-1 and V is TRBV5-1, with D possibly TRBD1 on 5 matching bases. The CDR3 spans 15 residues. V dropped 2 bases and J dropped 1 base, with 12 bases sitting between them. From germline, CDR1 is SGHRS and CDR2 YFSETQ. CDR3 sequence: CASSLERTPNTEAFF. The CDR3 DNA sequence: TGCGCCAGCAGCTTAGAAAGGACACCGAACACTGAAGCTTTCTTT.

The V gene is TRBV5-1, the J gene TRBJ2-7; 8 bases are a match to TRBD2. This CDR3 contains 15 residues. Germline assignment: CDR1 SGHRS and CDR2 YFSETQ. J was trimmed by 6 bases and V by 0 bases; bases with no gene match: 8. CDR3 bases: TGCGCCAGCAGCTTGGGGAGCGGGGGTCTGGGCGAGCAGTACTTC. The encoded protein is CASSLGSGGLGEQYF.

This chain joins TRBV28 and TRBJ2-7, with D possibly matching TRBD1 (5 bases). Germline V gives CDR1 MDHEN, CDR2 SYDVKM. This CDR3 spans 16 amino acids. V was trimmed by 5 bases and J by 2 bases, leaving 19 bases between them. The CDR3 coding sequence is TGTGCCAGCAGTGCCTCAGGGCAGGTTGGAACCTACGAGCAGTACTTC. The encoded protein is CASSASGQVGTYEQYF. The whole variable domain, remainder taken from reference TRBV28 and TRBJ2-7, is DVKVTQSSRYLVKRTGEKVFLECVQDMDHENMFWYRQDPGLGLRLIYFSYDVKMKEKGDIPEGYSVSREKKERFSLILESASTNQTSMYLCASSASGQVGTYEQYFGPGTRLTVT.

Here the CDR3 reads CASSIDYYGRRLLNYGYTF. The CDR3 DNA reads TGTGCCAGTAGTATAGATTATTACGGCAGACGACTCTTAAACTATGGCTACACCTTC. The chain employs TRBV19 and TRBJ1-2; no reliable D call. Looked up from germline, CDR1 is LNHDA and CDR2 is SQIVND (reference sequence). CDR3 length: 19 amino acids. The V gene lost 0 bases and the J gene lost 2 bases, with 22 bases spanning the gap.

This clone was counted once. This chain joins TRBV25-1 and TRBJ1-2; unclear D gene. Trimming took 5 bases from V and 8 from J, leaving 15 bases between them. Germline values: CDR1 MGHDK, CDR2 SYGVNS. The CDR3 contains 13 residues. In DNA form, the CDR3 reads TGTGCCAGCAGTTTGGACCCCGAGAGGGGCTACACCTTC. This gives the protein CASSLDPERGYTF.